These 5 T cell receptor beta chains were sequenced from one sample in a study of blood T cell repertoires in COVID-19. TCRdb keeps only in-frame clones here, not all; method: immunoSEQ multiplex PCR. The data hold some 190,000 clones, with around 79% observed a single time. Sequenced material: peripheral blood. These receptors were collected from a woman aged 45-59 years with acute or convalescent COVID-19.

The gene calls are TRBV28 and TRBJ1-1, with 7 bases aligning to TRBD1. The germline V gene has CDR1 MDHEN and CDR2 SYDVKM. Unmatched junction bases numbered 5, after V lost 3 bases and J lost 1 base. The CDR3 totals 15 residues. The CDR3, as DNA: TGTGCCAGCAGTTTCGCCGGGACAGCGAACACTGAAGCTTTCTTT. Its translation: CASSFAGTANTEAFF.

The chain has TRBV18 and TRBJ1-5, with 10 bases fitting TRBD1. In germline, CDR1 is KGHSH, CDR2 LQKENI. Trimming at V came to 2 bases and at J to 1 base, leaving 8 bases not matched to a gene. The length of the CDR3 is 18 residues. As DNA, the CDR3 is TGTGCCAGCTCACCAACCGGGACAGGGGATGGAAGCAATCAGCCCCAGCATTTT. Its protein is CASSPTGTGDGSNQPQHF.

This clone has just one count. V gene TRBV4-1 combines with J gene TRBJ2-2; D uncertain. With 4 bases removed from V and 7 bases from J, the gap between germline ends came to 16 bases. CDR1 is MGHRA, CDR2 YSYEKL, per germline. The CDR3 is 15 amino acids. The CDR3 sequence: CASSPVGTALGELFF. The CDR3 coding sequence is TGCGCCAGCAGCCCAGTCGGTACAGCTCTCGGGGAGCTGTTTTTT.

The rearrangement joins TRBV29-1 to TRBJ1-1, with D maybe TRBD1 (5 bases). The germline V and J ends were trimmed by 7 bases and 1 base, with 16 bases remaining between them. CDR1 is SQVTM and CDR2 is ANQGSEA in the germline V gene. This CDR3 has 14 residues. The CDR3 DNA follows: TGCAGCGCTGCCCCCCCGCAGGGGAACACTGAAGCTTTCTTT. Amino acids: CSAAPPQGNTEAFF.

This chain joins TRBV19 and TRBJ2-1; D perhaps matches TRBD2 (5 bases). The CDR3 extends over 15 amino acids. V was cut by 4 bases and J by 9 bases, with 19 bases left in between. CDR1 is LNHDA, CDR2 SQIVND, per germline (reference sequence). The CDR3 reads CASSTGGVRVPEQFF. The CDR3 DNA sequence: TGTGCCAGTAGTACCGGAGGTGTACGTGTTCCTGAGCAGTTCTTC.